One TCR beta chain is described in this entry. Its antigen remains unidentified. This may be a read error, as it is one base from a much larger clone. This sample was included in a study of shared clonotypes between healthy human individuals. Study-level findings and limits: The sharing of 4.5% to 5.5% of naive CD4 clonotypes was seen across several donors.

Measured with immunoSEQ multiplex PCR; TCRdb has only the in-frame clones, and not every one. The sample holds about 980,000 clones, around 80% seen once. The germline V gene has CDR1 SGHKS and CDR2 YYEKEE (reference sequence). V lost 4 bases to trimming and J lost 1 base, with 8 bases between them. This CDR3 contains 13 residues. Sequencing input: memory CD4+ T cells sorted from blood. Subset here: CD45RA-negative fraction. This sequence was found in a man aged 18 to 30 in good health. The V and J genes are TRBV5-5 and TRBJ1-1; no reliable D call. The CDR3 DNA follows: TGTGCCAGCAGCCCCCTGGGGAACACTGAAGCTTTCTTT. Protein sequence: CASSPLGNTEAFF.